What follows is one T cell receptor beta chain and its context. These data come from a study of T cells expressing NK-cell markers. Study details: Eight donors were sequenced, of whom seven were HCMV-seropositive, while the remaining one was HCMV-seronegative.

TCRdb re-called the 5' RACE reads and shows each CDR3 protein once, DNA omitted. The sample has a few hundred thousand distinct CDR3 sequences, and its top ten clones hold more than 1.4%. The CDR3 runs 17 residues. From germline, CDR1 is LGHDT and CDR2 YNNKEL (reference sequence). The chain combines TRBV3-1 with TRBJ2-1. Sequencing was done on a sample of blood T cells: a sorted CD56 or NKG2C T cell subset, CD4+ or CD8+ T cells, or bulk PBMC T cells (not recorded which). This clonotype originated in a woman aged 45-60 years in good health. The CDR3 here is CASSHKPRRGSYNEQFF.